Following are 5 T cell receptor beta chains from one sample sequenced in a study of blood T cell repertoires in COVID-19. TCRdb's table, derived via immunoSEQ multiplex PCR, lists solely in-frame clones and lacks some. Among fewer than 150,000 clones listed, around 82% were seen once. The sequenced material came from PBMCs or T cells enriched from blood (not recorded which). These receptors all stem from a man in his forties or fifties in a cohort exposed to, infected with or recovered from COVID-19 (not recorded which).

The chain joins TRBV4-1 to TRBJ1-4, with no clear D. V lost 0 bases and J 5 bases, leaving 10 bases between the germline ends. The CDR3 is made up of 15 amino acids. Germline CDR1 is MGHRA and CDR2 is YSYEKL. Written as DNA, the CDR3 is TGCGCCAGCAGCCAAGAAGGTCTGAGGAATGAAAAACTGTTTTTT. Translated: CASSQEGLRNEKLFF.

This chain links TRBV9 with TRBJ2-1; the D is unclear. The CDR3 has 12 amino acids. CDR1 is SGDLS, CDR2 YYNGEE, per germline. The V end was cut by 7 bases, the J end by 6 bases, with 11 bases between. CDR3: CASSLQTNEQFF. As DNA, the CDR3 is TGTGCCAGCTCCCTACAGACCAATGAGCAGTTCTTC.

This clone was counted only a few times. The CDR3 protein is CASSPGGQNTGELFF. The CDR3 region has the DNA TGTGCCAGCTCACCAGGCGGACAGAACACCGGGGAGCTGTTTTTT. The V gene is TRBV18, the J gene TRBJ2-2, with D possibly matching TRBD1 (5 bases). Germline lookup yields CDR1 KGHSH and CDR2 LQKENI. Trimming left V 2 bases short and J 1 base short, with 8 bases between. The CDR3 loop spans 15 amino acids. Filled out from reference TRBV18 and TRBJ2-2, the complete variable domain reads NAGVMQNPRHLVRRRGQEARLRCSPMKGHSHVYWYRQLPEEGLKFMVYLQKENIIDESGMPKERFSAEFPKEGPSILRIQQVVRGDSAAYFCASSPGGQNTGELFFGEGSRLTVL.

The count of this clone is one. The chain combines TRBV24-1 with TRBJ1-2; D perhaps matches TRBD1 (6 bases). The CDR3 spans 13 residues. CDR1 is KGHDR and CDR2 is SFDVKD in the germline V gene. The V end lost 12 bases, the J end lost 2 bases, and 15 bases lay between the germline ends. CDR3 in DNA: TGTGCCTCTTCATCCGGGACAAACTATGGCTACACCTTC. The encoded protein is CASSSGTNYGYTF.

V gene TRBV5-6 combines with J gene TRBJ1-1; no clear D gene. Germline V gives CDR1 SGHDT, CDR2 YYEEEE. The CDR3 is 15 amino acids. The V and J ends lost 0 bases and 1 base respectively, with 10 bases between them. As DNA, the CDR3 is TGTGCCAGCAGCTTGGTAGAGGTTCGGAACACTGAAGCTTTCTTT. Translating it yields CASSLVEVRNTEAFF.